This is a list of T cell receptor beta chains from one sample in a study of regulatory T cells in long-lasting Graves disease. In TCRdb, the multiplex PCR reads were re-called with MiXCR into one record per CDR3 protein. The profile shows hundreds of thousands of distinct CDR3 sequences, approximately 15% of them singletons. These data were also reused for a study on T cells in Graves' hyperthyroidism and ophthalmopathy.

Sample: peripheral blood mononuclear cells (PBMCs), taken at new diagnosis, from a patient treated with antithyroid drugs. The source is a woman in her 30s with Graves disease. The CDR3 runs from the conserved cysteine through the conserved F or W. The D gene is left open where the match is weak. Clone size is shown for a subset of rows, as once, few, many or a class of expanded clone.

cdr3_aa: CATSRQTGGGQETQYF; cdr3_nt: TGTGCCACCAGCCGTCAGACTGGGGGGGGCCAAGAGACCCAGTACTTC; d_call: TRBD2; clone_size: few; j_call: TRBJ2-5; cdr3_length: 16; v_call: TRBV15
cdr3_aa: CAWNPRGLVFNEQFF; cdr3_nt: TGTGCCTGGAATCCCCGGGGACTTGTATTCAATGAGCAGTTCTTC; d_call: NA; clone_size: few; j_call: TRBJ2-1; cdr3_length: 15; v_call: TRBV30
cdr3_aa: CASRGASNTGELFF; cdr3_nt: TGTGCCAGCAGAGGGGCATCGAACACCGGGGAGCTGTTTTTT; d_call: NA; clone_size: few; j_call: TRBJ2-2; cdr3_length: 14; v_call: TRBV6-1
cdr3_aa: CASRTGSYEQYF; cdr3_nt: TGTGCCAGCAGGACAGGCTCCTACGAGCAGTACTTC; d_call: NA; clone_size: many; j_call: TRBJ2-7; cdr3_length: 12; v_call: TRBV28
cdr3_aa: CASSLPPLENEQYF; cdr3_nt: TGCGCCAGCAGCCTCCCCCCTCTTGAAAACGAGCAGTACTTC; d_call: NA; clone_size: many; j_call: TRBJ2-7; cdr3_length: 14; v_call: TRBV5-1
cdr3_aa: CASSERASGNTIYF; cdr3_nt: TGTGCCAGCAGTGAACGGGCATCTGGAAACACCATATATTTT; d_call: NA; clone_size: few; j_call: TRBJ1-3; cdr3_length: 14; v_call: TRBV6-1
cdr3_aa: CSARTSGKSYEQYF; cdr3_nt: TGCAGTGCCCGGACTAGCGGAAAATCCTACGAGCAGTACTTC; d_call: TRBD2; clone_size: few; j_call: TRBJ2-7; cdr3_length: 14; v_call: TRBV20-1
cdr3_aa: CATSDPGRSSYEQYF; cdr3_nt: TGTGCCACCAGTGACCCGGGACGGAGCTCCTACGAGCAGTACTTC; d_call: NA; clone_size: few; j_call: TRBJ2-7; cdr3_length: 15; v_call: TRBV24-1
cdr3_aa: CASSGLTGVVQPQHF; cdr3_nt: TGTGCCAGCAGTGGTTTAACAGGGGTTGTTCAGCCCCAGCATTTT; d_call: TRBD1; clone_size: few; j_call: TRBJ1-5; cdr3_length: 15; v_call: TRBV2
cdr3_aa: CASSFSSGGETQYF; cdr3_nt: TGTGCCAGCAGCTTTTCTAGCGGCGGGGAGACCCAGTACTTC; d_call: TRBD2; clone_size: NA; j_call: TRBJ2-5; cdr3_length: 14; v_call: TRBV7-2
cdr3_aa: CSARDVGVLTEAFF; cdr3_nt: TGCAGTGCTAGAGATGTCGGGGTCCTCACTGAAGCTTTCTTT; d_call: NA; clone_size: few; j_call: TRBJ1-1; cdr3_length: 14; v_call: TRBV20-1
cdr3_aa: CASSDSGRTDTQYF; cdr3_nt: TGTGCCAGCAGCGATAGCGGGAGAACAGATACGCAGTATTTT; d_call: TRBD2; clone_size: many; j_call: TRBJ2-3; cdr3_length: 14; v_call: TRBV9
cdr3_aa: CASSLGLAADYNEQFF; cdr3_nt: TGTGCCAGCAGCTTAGGTCTAGCGGCAGACTACAATGAGCAGTTCTTC; d_call: TRBD2; clone_size: few; j_call: TRBJ2-1; cdr3_length: 16; v_call: TRBV7-2
cdr3_aa: CASSLFRGRDEKLFF; cdr3_nt: TGTGCCAGCAGTTTATTCAGGGGGAGGGATGAAAAACTGTTTTTT; d_call: TRBD1; clone_size: many; j_call: TRBJ1-4; cdr3_length: 15; v_call: TRBV28
cdr3_aa: CSASISQGTGEAFF; cdr3_nt: TGCAGTGCTAGTATAAGCCAGGGGACGGGTGAAGCTTTCTTT; d_call: NA; clone_size: few; j_call: TRBJ1-1; cdr3_length: 14; v_call: TRBV20-1
cdr3_aa: CASSSAGTRGTDTQYF; cdr3_nt: TGTGCCAGCAGCTCGGCCGGGACTAGAGGCACAGATACGCAGTATTTT; d_call: TRBD2; clone_size: many; j_call: TRBJ2-3; cdr3_length: 16; v_call: TRBV11-2
cdr3_aa: CASSAQGAVSTEAFF; cdr3_nt: TGCGCCAGCAGCGCACAGGGGGCCGTGTCCACTGAAGCTTTCTTT; d_call: TRBD1; clone_size: few; j_call: TRBJ1-1; cdr3_length: 15; v_call: TRBV5-1
cdr3_aa: CASTPRQGARGANVLTF; cdr3_nt: TGTGCCAGCACCCCCAGACAGGGGGCACGTGGGGCCAACGTCCTGACTTTC; d_call: TRBD1; clone_size: few; j_call: TRBJ2-6; cdr3_length: 17; v_call: TRBV28
cdr3_aa: CASSLEPELSGNTIYF; cdr3_nt: TGTGCCAGCAGCTTGGAGCCGGAACTCTCTGGAAACACCATATATTTT; d_call: NA; clone_size: NA; j_call: TRBJ1-3; cdr3_length: 16; v_call: TRBV5-5
cdr3_aa: CASSRIQGSGNQPQHF; cdr3_nt: TGTGCCAGCAGTCGAATACAGGGGAGCGGCAATCAGCCCCAGCATTTT; d_call: TRBD1; clone_size: few; j_call: TRBJ1-5; cdr3_length: 16; v_call: TRBV6-1
cdr3_aa: CASSPLAWETQYF; cdr3_nt: TGTGCCAGCAGTCCGCTAGCTTGGGAGACCCAGTACTTC; d_call: NA; clone_size: NA; j_call: TRBJ2-5; cdr3_length: 13; v_call: TRBV28
cdr3_aa: CASRQEITDTQYF; cdr3_nt: TGCGCCAGCCGGCAGGAAATCACAGATACGCAGTATTTT; d_call: NA; clone_size: NA; j_call: TRBJ2-3; cdr3_length: 13; v_call: TRBV5-1
cdr3_aa: CASSPPSGSYFPQHF; cdr3_nt: TGTGCCAGCAGTCCTCCTTCCGGGAGTTATTTCCCCCAGCATTTT; d_call: NA; clone_size: many; j_call: TRBJ1-5; cdr3_length: 15; v_call: TRBV28
cdr3_aa: CASSVTGISYNEQFF; cdr3_nt: TGTGCCAGCAGCGTTACCGGGATCTCGTACAATGAGCAGTTCTTC; d_call: NA; clone_size: NA; j_call: TRBJ2-1; cdr3_length: 15; v_call: TRBV9
cdr3_aa: CASRPQGNNSPLHF; cdr3_nt: TGTGCCAGCAGGCCACAGGGAAATAATTCACCCCTCCACTTT; d_call: NA; clone_size: many; j_call: TRBJ1-6; cdr3_length: 14; v_call: TRBV6-1
cdr3_aa: CASNENTGGNTEAFF; cdr3_nt: TGTGCCAGCAATGAGAACACAGGGGGGAACACTGAAGCTTTCTTT; d_call: TRBD1; clone_size: NA; j_call: TRBJ1-1; cdr3_length: 15; v_call: TRBV12-3/TRBV12-4
cdr3_aa: CASKLEATNTGELFF; cdr3_nt: TGTGCCAGCAAGCTGGAGGCAACGAACACCGGGGAGCTGTTTTTT; d_call: NA; clone_size: many; j_call: TRBJ2-2; cdr3_length: 15; v_call: TRBV27
cdr3_aa: CASSYGQVMYEQYF; cdr3_nt: TGTGCCAGCAGTTACGGGCAGGTTATGTACGAGCAGTACTTC; d_call: NA; clone_size: NA; j_call: TRBJ2-7; cdr3_length: 14; v_call: TRBV6-5
cdr3_aa: CAWSVRGSLYNEQFF; cdr3_nt: TGTGCCTGGAGTGTAAGGGGGTCCCTCTACAATGAGCAGTTCTTC; d_call: NA; clone_size: many; j_call: TRBJ2-1; cdr3_length: 15; v_call: TRBV30
cdr3_aa: CASSLEVGRAYTEAFF; cdr3_nt: TGTGCCAGCAGCTTGGAGGTAGGGAGAGCGTACACTGAAGCTTTCTTT; d_call: NA; clone_size: NA; j_call: TRBJ1-1; cdr3_length: 16; v_call: TRBV5-6
cdr3_aa: CASRERLAGDKREQYF; cdr3_nt: TGTGCCAGCCGCGAAAGACTAGCGGGAGACAAACGCGAGCAGTACTTC; d_call: TRBD2; clone_size: many; j_call: TRBJ2-7; cdr3_length: 16; v_call: TRBV28
cdr3_aa: CASSTGTGGLKGGYTF; cdr3_nt: TGCGCCAGCAGCACTGGGACAGGTGGGCTGAAAGGTGGCTACACCTTC; d_call: TRBD1; clone_size: few; j_call: TRBJ1-2; cdr3_length: 16; v_call: TRBV5-1
cdr3_aa: CASSPLRNQPQHF; cdr3_nt: TGTGCCAGCAGTCCTTTGCGCAATCAGCCCCAGCATTTT; d_call: NA; clone_size: NA; j_call: TRBJ1-5; cdr3_length: 13; v_call: TRBV12-3/TRBV12-4
cdr3_aa: CASSQDSASGSTDTQYF; cdr3_nt: TGTGCCAGCAGCCAAGATTCGGCTAGCGGGAGCACAGATACGCAGTATTTT; d_call: TRBD2; clone_size: few; j_call: TRBJ2-3; cdr3_length: 17; v_call: TRBV4-2
cdr3_aa: CASSYFGTGDTGELSF; cdr3_nt: TGTGCCAGCAGCTACTTTGGGACAGGAGACACCGGGGAGCTGTCTTTT; d_call: TRBD1; clone_size: NA; j_call: TRBJ2-2; cdr3_length: 16; v_call: TRBV5-6
cdr3_aa: CASSLGGLGANVLTF; cdr3_nt: TGTGCCAGCAGCTTAGGGGGACTTGGGGCCAACGTCCTGACTTTC; d_call: NA; clone_size: few; j_call: TRBJ2-6; cdr3_length: 15; v_call: TRBV7-2
cdr3_aa: CASSPHRETQYF; cdr3_nt: TGTGCCAGCAGCCCCCACCGTGAGACCCAGTACTTC; d_call: NA; clone_size: NA; j_call: TRBJ2-5; cdr3_length: 12; v_call: TRBV7-8
cdr3_aa: CASSSTSSAGELFF; cdr3_nt: TGTGCCAGCAGCTCGACTAGCTCCGCCGGGGAGCTGTTTTTT; d_call: TRBD2; clone_size: NA; j_call: TRBJ2-2; cdr3_length: 14; v_call: TRBV7-3
cdr3_aa: CASNTIAGGSETQYF; cdr3_nt: TGTGCCAGCAATACCATAGCGGGAGGATCGGAGACCCAGTACTTC; d_call: TRBD2; clone_size: NA; j_call: TRBJ2-5; cdr3_length: 15; v_call: TRBV12-3/TRBV12-4
cdr3_aa: CASSQGVAGMSAGELFF; cdr3_nt: TGCGCCAGCAGCCAAGGGGTAGCGGGGATGTCGGCCGGGGAGCTGTTTTTT; d_call: TRBD2; clone_size: NA; j_call: TRBJ2-2; cdr3_length: 17; v_call: TRBV4-1
cdr3_aa: CASSESYQETQYF; cdr3_nt: TGTGCCAGCAGTGAGTCCTACCAAGAGACCCAGTACTTC; d_call: NA; clone_size: many; j_call: TRBJ2-5; cdr3_length: 13; v_call: TRBV2
cdr3_aa: CASSFLRGRGYAF; cdr3_nt: TGTGCCAGCAGTTTTCTGAGGGGGCGGGGGTACGCCTTC; d_call: TRBD1; clone_size: NA; j_call: TRBJ1-2; cdr3_length: 13; v_call: TRBV28
cdr3_aa: CASSQDWDEQFF; cdr3_nt: TGCGCCAGCAGCCAAGACTGGGATGAGCAGTTCTTC; d_call: NA; clone_size: NA; j_call: TRBJ2-1; cdr3_length: 12; v_call: TRBV4-1
cdr3_aa: CASSFEGQGDTEAFF; cdr3_nt: TGTGCCAGCAGCTTCGAGGGACAGGGGGACACTGAAGCTTTCTTT; d_call: TRBD1; clone_size: many; j_call: TRBJ1-1; cdr3_length: 15; v_call: TRBV7-9
cdr3_aa: CASSTRQGSRPTYEQYF; cdr3_nt: TGTGCCAGCAGTACCCGACAGGGGAGTCGTCCAACCTACGAGCAGTACTTC; d_call: TRBD1; clone_size: NA; j_call: TRBJ2-7; cdr3_length: 17; v_call: TRBV27